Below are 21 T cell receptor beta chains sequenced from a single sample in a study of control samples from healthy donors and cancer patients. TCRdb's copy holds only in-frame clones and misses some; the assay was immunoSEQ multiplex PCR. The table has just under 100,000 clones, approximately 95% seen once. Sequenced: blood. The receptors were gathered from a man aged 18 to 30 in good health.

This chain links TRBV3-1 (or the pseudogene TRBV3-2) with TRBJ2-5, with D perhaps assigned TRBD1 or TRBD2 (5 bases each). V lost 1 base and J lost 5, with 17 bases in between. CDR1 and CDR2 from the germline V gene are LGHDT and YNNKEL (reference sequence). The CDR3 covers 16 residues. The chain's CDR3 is CASSQARSGWGETQYF. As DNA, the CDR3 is TGTGCCAGCAGCCAAGCGAGAAGCGGATGGGGGGAGACCCAGTACTTC.

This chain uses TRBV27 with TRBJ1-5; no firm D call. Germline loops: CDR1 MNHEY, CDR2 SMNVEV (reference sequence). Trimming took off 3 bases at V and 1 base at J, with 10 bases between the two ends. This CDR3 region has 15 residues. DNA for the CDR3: TGTGCCAGCAGTTTTTCCGGTCGGAGCAATCAGCCCCAGCATTTT. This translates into CASSFSGRSNQPQHF.

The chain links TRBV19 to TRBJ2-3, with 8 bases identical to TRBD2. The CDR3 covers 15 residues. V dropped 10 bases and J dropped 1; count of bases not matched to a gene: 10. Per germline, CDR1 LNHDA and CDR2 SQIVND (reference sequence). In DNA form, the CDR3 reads TGTGCCACCAGCAGCGGGGGCCTGGGCACAGATACGCAGTATTTT. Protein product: CATSSGGLGTDTQYF.

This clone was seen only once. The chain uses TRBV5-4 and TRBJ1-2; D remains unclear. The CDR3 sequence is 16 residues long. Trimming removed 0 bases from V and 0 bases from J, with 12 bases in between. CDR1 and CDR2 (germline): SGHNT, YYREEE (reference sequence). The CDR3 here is CASSLDINTANYGYTF. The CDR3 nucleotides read TGTGCCAGCAGCTTGGACATCAATACTGCTAACTATGGCTACACCTTC.

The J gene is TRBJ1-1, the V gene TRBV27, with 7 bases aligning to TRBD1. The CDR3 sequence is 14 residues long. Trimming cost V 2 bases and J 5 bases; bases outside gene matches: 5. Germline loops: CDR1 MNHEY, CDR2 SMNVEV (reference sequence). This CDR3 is CASSLNAGGTEAFF. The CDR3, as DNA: TGTGCCAGCAGTTTAAACGCAGGGGGAACTGAAGCTTTCTTT.

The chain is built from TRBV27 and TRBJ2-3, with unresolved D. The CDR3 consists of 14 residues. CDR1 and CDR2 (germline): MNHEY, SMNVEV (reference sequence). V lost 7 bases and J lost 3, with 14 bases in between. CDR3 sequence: CASNPPGTTDTQYF. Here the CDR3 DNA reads TGTGCCAGCAACCCCCCTGGAACTACAGATACGCAGTATTTT.

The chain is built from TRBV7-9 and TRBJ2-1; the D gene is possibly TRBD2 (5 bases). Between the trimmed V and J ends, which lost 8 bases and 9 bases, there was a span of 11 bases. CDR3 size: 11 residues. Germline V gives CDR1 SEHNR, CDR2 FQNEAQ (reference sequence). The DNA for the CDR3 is TGTGCCAGCCGGCGGGTATCTGAGCAGTTCTTC. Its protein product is CASRRVSEQFF.

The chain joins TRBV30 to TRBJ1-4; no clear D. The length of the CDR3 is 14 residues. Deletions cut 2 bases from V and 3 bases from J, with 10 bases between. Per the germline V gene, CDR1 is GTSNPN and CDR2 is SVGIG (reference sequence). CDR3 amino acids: CAWSHGRSNEKLFF. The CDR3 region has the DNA TGTGCCTGGAGTCACGGGCGTTCTAATGAAAAACTGTTTTTT.

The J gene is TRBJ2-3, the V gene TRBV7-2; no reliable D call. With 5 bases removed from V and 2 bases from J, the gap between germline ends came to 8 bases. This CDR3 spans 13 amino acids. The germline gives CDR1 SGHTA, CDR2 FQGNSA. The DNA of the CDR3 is TGTGCCAGCAGCCCTTACAACACAGATACGCAGTATTTT. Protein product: CASSPYNTDTQYF.

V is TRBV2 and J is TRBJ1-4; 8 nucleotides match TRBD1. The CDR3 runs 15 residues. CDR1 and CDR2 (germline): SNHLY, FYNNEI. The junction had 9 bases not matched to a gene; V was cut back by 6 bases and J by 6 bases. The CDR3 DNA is TGTGCCAGCAGAAGTTGGACAGGGAAGGATGAAAAACTGTTTTTT. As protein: CASRSWTGKDEKLFF.

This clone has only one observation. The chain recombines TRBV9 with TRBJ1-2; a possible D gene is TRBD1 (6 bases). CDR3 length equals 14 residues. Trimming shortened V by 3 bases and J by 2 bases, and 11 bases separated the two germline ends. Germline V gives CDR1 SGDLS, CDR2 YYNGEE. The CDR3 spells CASSAGVGNYGYTF. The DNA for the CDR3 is TGTGCCAGCAGCGCAGGGGTGGGCAACTATGGCTACACCTTC.

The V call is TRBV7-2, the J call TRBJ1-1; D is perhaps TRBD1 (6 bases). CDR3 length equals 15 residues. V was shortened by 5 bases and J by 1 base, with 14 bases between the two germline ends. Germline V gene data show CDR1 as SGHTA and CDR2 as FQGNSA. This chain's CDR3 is CASSRKPTGNTEAFF. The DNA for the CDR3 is TGTGCCAGCAGCCGCAAGCCGACAGGGAACACTGAAGCTTTCTTT.

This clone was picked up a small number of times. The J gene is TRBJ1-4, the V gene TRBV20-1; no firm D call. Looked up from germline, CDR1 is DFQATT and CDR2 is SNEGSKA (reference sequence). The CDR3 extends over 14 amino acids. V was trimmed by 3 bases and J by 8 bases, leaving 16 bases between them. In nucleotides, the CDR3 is TGCAGTGCTAGTAACCCCGGAAGGGAAGAAAAACTGTTTTTT. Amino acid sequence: CSASNPGREEKLFF.

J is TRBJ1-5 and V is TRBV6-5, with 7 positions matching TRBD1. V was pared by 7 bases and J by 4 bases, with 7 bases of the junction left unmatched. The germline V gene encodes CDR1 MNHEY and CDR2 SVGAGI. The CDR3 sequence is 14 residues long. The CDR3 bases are TGTGCCAGCATCCGGGGACAGTCGAATCAGCCCCAGCATTTT. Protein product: CASIRGQSNQPQHF.

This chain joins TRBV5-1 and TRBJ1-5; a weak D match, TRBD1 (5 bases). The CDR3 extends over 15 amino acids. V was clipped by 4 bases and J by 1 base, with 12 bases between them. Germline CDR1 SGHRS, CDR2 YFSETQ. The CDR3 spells CASSPGTVSNQPQHF. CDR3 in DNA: TGCGCCAGCAGCCCCGGGACGGTGAGCAATCAGCCCCAGCATTTT.

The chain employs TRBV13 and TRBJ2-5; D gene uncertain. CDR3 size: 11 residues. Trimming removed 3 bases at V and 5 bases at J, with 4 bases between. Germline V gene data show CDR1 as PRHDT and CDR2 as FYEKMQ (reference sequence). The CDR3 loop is CASSFGETQYF. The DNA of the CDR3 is TGTGCCAGCAGCTTCGGGGAGACCCAGTACTTC.

CDR3 region: CASSDQENTEAFF. DNA for the CDR3: TGCGCCAGCAGCGATCAAGAGAACACTGAAGCTTTCTTT. J is TRBJ1-1 and V is TRBV10-1; D not certain. Germline V gene data show CDR1 as WNHNN and CDR2 as SYGVQD (reference sequence). Trimming took off 6 bases at V and 1 base at J, with 9 bases between the two ends. This CDR3 spans 13 amino acids.

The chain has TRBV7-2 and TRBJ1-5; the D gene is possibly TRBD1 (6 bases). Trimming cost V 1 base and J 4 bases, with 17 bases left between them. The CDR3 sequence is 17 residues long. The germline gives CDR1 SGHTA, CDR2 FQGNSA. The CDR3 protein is CASSLVPYNRDNQPQHF. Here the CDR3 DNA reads TGTGCCAGCAGCTTAGTACCCTACAACAGGGATAATCAGCCCCAGCATTTT.

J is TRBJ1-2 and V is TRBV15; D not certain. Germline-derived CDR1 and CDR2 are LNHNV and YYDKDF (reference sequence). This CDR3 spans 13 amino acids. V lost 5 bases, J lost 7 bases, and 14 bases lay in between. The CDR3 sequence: CATSHRLRGGYTF. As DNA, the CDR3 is TGTGCCACCAGCCATCGACTACGCGGTGGCTACACCTTC.

The DNA for the CDR3 is TGTGCCAGTGGGCCGGGACAGGGGGATTCCGGGGAGCTGTTTTTT. Residues: CASGPGQGDSGELFF. The rearrangement links TRBV19 to TRBJ2-2; 11 positions match TRBD1. The CDR3 sequence is 15 residues long. The V segment lost 8 bases and the J segment 6 bases; nucleotides outside the gene matches: 8. Germline V gene sequence: CDR1 LNHDA, CDR2 SQIVND (reference sequence).

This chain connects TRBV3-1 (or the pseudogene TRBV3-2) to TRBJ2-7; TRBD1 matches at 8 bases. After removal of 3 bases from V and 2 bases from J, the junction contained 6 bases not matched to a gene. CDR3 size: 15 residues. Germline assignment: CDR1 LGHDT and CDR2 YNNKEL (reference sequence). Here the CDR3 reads CASSQLGTGPYEQYF. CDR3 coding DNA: TGTGCCAGCAGCCAGCTGGGGACAGGTCCCTACGAGCAGTACTTC.